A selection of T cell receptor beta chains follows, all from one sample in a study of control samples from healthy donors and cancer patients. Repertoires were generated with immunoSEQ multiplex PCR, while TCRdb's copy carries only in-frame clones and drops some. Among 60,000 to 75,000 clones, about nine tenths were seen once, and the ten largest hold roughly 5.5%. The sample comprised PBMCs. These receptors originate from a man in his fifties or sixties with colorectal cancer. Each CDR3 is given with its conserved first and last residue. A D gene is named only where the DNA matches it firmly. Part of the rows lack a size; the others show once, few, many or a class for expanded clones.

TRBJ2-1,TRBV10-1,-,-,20,CASSESTGGTREGVYNEQFF,TGCGCCAGCAGTGAGTCGACGGGCGGGACCAGGGAGGGGGTCTACAATGAGCAGTTCTTC
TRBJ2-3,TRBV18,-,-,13,CASSPTQGDTQYF,TGTGCCAGCTCGCCCACACAGGGAGATACGCAGTATTTT
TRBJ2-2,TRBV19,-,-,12,CASSIRTGELFF,TGTGCCAGTAGTATACGCACCGGGGAGCTGTTTTTT
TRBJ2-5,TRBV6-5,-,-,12,CASSFWGETQYF,TGTGCCAGCAGTTTCTGGGGGGAGACCCAGTACTTC
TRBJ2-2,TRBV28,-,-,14,CASGLGANTGELFF,TGTGCCAGCGGCCTGGGGGCGAACACCGGGGAGCTGTTTTTT
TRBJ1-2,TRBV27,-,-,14,CASSSPDRPYGYTF,TGTGCCAGCAGTTCCCCGGACAGACCCTATGGCTACACCTTC
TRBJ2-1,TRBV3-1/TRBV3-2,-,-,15,CASSRNVGGLGEQFF,TGTGCCAGCAGCCGGAATGTGGGGGGCTTGGGTGAGCAGTTCTTC
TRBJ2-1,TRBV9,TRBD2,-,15,CASSPLAGDYNEQFF,TGTGCCAGCAGCCCCCTAGCGGGGGACTACAATGAGCAGTTCTTC
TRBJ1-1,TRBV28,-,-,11,CASSFPGEAFF,TGTGCCAGCAGTTTTCCCGGGGAAGCTTTCTTT
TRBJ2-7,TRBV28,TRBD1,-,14,CASSPGQGGREQYF,TGTGCCAGCAGTCCGGGACAGGGTGGTCGCGAGCAGTACTTC
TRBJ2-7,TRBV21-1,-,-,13,CASSGPGPLEGYF,TGTGCCAGCAGCGGACCGGGACCCCTCGAGGGGTACTTC
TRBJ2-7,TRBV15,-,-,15,CATSRAGGTDYEQYF,TGTGCCACCAGCAGAGCTGGAGGAACCGACTACGAGCAGTACTTC
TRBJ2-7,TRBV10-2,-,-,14,CASKDGLTGDEQYF,TGCGCCAGCAAGGACGGGCTCACCGGAGACGAGCAGTACTTC
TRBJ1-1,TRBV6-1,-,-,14,CASSEALRVAEAFF,TGTGCCAGCAGTGAAGCGCTTAGGGTCGCTGAAGCTTTCTTT
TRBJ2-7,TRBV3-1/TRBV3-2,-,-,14,CASSQKAEAREQYF,TGTGCCAGCAGCCAGAAAGCGGAAGCACGCGAGCAGTACTTC
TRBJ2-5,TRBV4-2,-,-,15,CASSQVSAQQETQYF,TGTGCCAGCAGCCAAGTTTCAGCTCAGCAAGAGACCCAGTACTTC
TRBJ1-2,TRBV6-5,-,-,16,CASSYSINVPGDGYTF,TGTGCCAGCAGTTACTCGATCAACGTTCCGGGGGATGGCTACACCTTC
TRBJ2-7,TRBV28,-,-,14,CASTLRVPPYEQYF,TGTGCCAGCACCCTACGGGTCCCCCCCTACGAGCAGTACTTC
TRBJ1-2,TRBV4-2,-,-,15,CASSQSGVSNYGYTF,TGTGCCAGCAGCCAGTCAGGGGTCTCAAACTATGGCTACACCTTC
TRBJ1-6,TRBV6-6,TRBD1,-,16,CASSRMTGTGNSPLHF,TGTGCCAGCAGCAGAATGACCGGGACAGGGAATTCACCCCTCCACTTT
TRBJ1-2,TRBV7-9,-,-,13,CASSLGTVYGYTF,TGTGCCAGCAGCTTAGGGACAGTCTATGGCTACACCTTC
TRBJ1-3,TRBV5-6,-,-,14,CASSPDSKGNTIYF,TGTGCCAGCAGCCCTGACAGTAAAGGAAACACCATATATTTT
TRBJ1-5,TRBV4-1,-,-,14,CASSHRSSNQPQHF,TGCGCCAGCAGCCACCGTTCTAGCAATCAGCCCCAGCATTTT
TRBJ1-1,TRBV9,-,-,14,CASSPREGNTEAFF,TGTGCCAGCAGCCCTAGGGAGGGAAACACTGAAGCTTTCTTT
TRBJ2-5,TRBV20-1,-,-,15,CSASLAGTRQETQYF,TGCAGTGCTAGTTTGGCGGGGACCCGCCAAGAGACCCAGTACTTC
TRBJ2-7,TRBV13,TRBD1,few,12,CASSSPGQGQYF,TGTGCCAGCAGCTCCCCGGGACAGGGTCAGTACTTC
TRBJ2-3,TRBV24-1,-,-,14,CATSIGTGLSTQYF,TGTGCCACCAGCATCGGGACTGGATTAAGTACGCAGTATTTT
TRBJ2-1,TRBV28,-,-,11,CASSLIGEQFF,TGTGCCAGCAGTTTAATTGGTGAGCAGTTCTTC
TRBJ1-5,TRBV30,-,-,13,CAWTKDTNQPQHF,TGTGCCTGGACCAAGGACACCAATCAGCCCCAGCATTTT
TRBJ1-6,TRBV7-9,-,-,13,CASSLLGVSPLHF,TGTGCCAGCAGCTTATTGGGGGTTTCACCCCTCCACTTT
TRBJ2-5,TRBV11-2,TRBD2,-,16,CASSPNSGGPVETQYF,TGTGCCAGCAGCCCCAATAGCGGGGGGCCGGTAGAGACCCAGTACTTC